Listed below are T cell receptor beta chains from one sample, sequenced in a study of blood T cell repertoires in COVID-19. Repertoires were generated with immunoSEQ multiplex PCR, while TCRdb's copy carries only in-frame clones and drops some. The sample has a few hundred thousand clones; about 89% are singletons. Material for sequencing was peripheral blood. Receptors were obtained from a woman aged 25 to 39 with COVID-19, enrolled during active disease. Both conserved end residues are part of each CDR3. Fields, in order: D gene, J gene, V gene, clone size, CDR3 DNA, CDR3 protein. D genes are given only for firm matches. Expanded clones get a size class; other rows say once, few or many, or leave the size out.

>-|TRBJ2-2|TRBV9|-
TGTGCCAGCAGCGTAGCTACATTACAGCGTTTCGGAGGGATCGGGGAGCTGTTTTTT
CASSVATLQRFGGIGELFF
>-|TRBJ1-1|TRBV5-8|-
TGTGCCAGCAACCCTGGCTCGAACACTGAAGCTTTCTTT
CASNPGSNTEAFF
>TRBD1|TRBJ1-2|TRBV9|-
TGTGCCAGCAGCCCCGACAGGGGCATCTATGGCTACACCTTC
CASSPDRGIYGYTF
>TRBD2|TRBJ2-7|TRBV28|-
TGTGCCAGCAGTTTATTGCGGGGGGGGAACCCTTCCTACGAGCAGTACTTC
CASSLLRGGNPSYEQYF
>TRBD1|TRBJ1-3|TRBV7-9|few
TGTGCCAGCAGCTCCCCGACGACCGGGACAGGGAACTCTGGAAACACCATATATTTT
CASSSPTTGTGNSGNTIYF
>-|TRBJ1-6|TRBV4-2|-
TGTGCCAGCAGCCCGACGGGAAACTATAATTCACCCCTCCACTTT
CASSPTGNYNSPLHF
>-|TRBJ2-5|TRBV5-1|-
TGCGCCAGCACGCGGAGAGGGAAAGAGACCCAGTACTTC
CASTRRGKETQYF
>TRBD2|TRBJ2-3|TRBV7-6|-
TGTGCCAGCACCCCCTGGGGGTGGCGGGAGAGCACAGATACGCAGTATTTT
CASTPWGWRESTDTQYF
>TRBD2|TRBJ2-2|TRBV19|-
TGTGCCAGTAGCCTCGGAGGAGCGGGGGGCACCGGGGAGCTGTTTTTT
CASSLGGAGGTGELFF
>TRBD1|TRBJ2-6|TRBV5-4|-
TGTGCCAGCAGTCCAGGGGGTTCTGGGGCCAACGTCCTGACTTTC
CASSPGGSGANVLTF
>TRBD2|TRBJ2-1|TRBV3-1/TRBV3-2|-
TGTGCCAGCAGCAACCGAAACGTGGGGGGGGACTTCTTC
CASSNRNVGGDFF
>TRBD1|TRBJ2-1|TRBV2|-
TGTGCCAGCGGAGACAGGGGAATCTACAATGAGCAGTTCTTC
CASGDRGIYNEQFF
>-|TRBJ1-1|TRBV18|-
TGTGCCAGCGCAGCGGGGGGGCGCGACACTGAAGCTTTCTTT
CASAAGGRDTEAFF
>-|TRBJ2-3|TRBV30|-
TGTGCCTGGAATAGGGGAAGGGATACGCAGTATTTT
CAWNRGRDTQYF
>-|TRBJ2-7|TRBV12-3/TRBV12-4|-
TGTGCCAGCAGCCGTCGGACTTATGAGCAGTACTTC
CASSRRTYEQYF
>-|TRBJ1-1|TRBV28|-
TGTGCCAGCAGTCCTACAGGGAGTGACACTGAAGCTTTCTTT
CASSPTGSDTEAFF
>-|TRBJ1-1|TRBV6-4|-
TGTGCCAGCAGTGGTGGTGAGTCGGCTGAAGCTTTCTTT
CASSGGESAEAFF
>TRBD2|TRBJ2-1|TRBV5-1|-
TGCGCCAGCAGCTTTCGACTAGCGGGGACGGGAAACTACAATGAGCAGTTCTTC
CASSFRLAGTGNYNEQFF
>TRBD2|TRBJ2-3|TRBV5-1|-
TGCGCCAGCAGCTTGGCGGCGGGGGAAGGGGATACGCAGTATTTT
CASSLAAGEGDTQYF
>-|TRBJ1-4|TRBV5-8|-
TGTGCCAGCAGCCCCGACTTGACAACTAATGAAAAACTGTTTTTT
CASSPDLTTNEKLFF
>-|TRBJ1-1|TRBV5-6|-
TGTGCCAGCAGCCCCCTACAGAGACTGAACACTGAAGCTTTCTTT
CASSPLQRLNTEAFF
>-|TRBJ1-2|TRBV4-2|-
TGTGCCAGCAGCCAAGATCTAGGGGGCTATGGCTACACCTTC
CASSQDLGGYGYTF
>TRBD1|TRBJ2-2|TRBV29-1|once
TGCAGCGTCCATGCGTTCGACAGGGGAGGCACCGGGGAGCTGTTTTTT
CSVHAFDRGGTGELFF
>TRBD2|TRBJ2-3|TRBV11-2|-
TGTGCCAGCAGCTTATTGGGGCCTCCTAGCGGACCCACAGATACGCAGTATTTT
CASSLLGPPSGPTDTQYF
>TRBD1|TRBJ2-3|TRBV4-3|-
TGCGCCAGCAGCCAAGATTTAACAGGGGGCCGGGATACGCAGTATTTT
CASSQDLTGGRDTQYF
>-|TRBJ2-5|TRBV5-1|once
TGCGCCAGCAGCTTGGGAACGGTTCAAGAGACCCAGTACTTC
CASSLGTVQETQYF
>-|TRBJ1-1|TRBV7-6|-
TGTGCCAGCAGCCCATCGACCGACATGAACACTGAAGCTTTCTTT
CASSPSTDMNTEAFF
>-|TRBJ1-2|TRBV28|-
TGTGCCAGCCGGTTCCCGGAGCCTTATGGCTACACCTTC
CASRFPEPYGYTF
>TRBD1|TRBJ2-1|TRBV7-2|-
TGTGCCAGCAGCCCGGACAGGGCAGGGTTCTTC
CASSPDRAGFF
>-|TRBJ1-2|TRBV4-1|once
TGCGCCAGCAGCCAAGTGAACGGGGACTATGGCTACACCTTC
CASSQVNGDYGYTF
>-|TRBJ2-7|TRBV5-1|-
TGCGCCAGCAGCCCGGACGGGAGCCCCCTCTACGAGCAGTACTTC
CASSPDGSPLYEQYF
>-|TRBJ1-5|TRBV4-1|-
TGCGCCAGCAGCCAAGATACGGGATCCGGTCAGCCCCAGCATTTT
CASSQDTGSGQPQHF
>-|TRBJ2-2|TRBV27|-
TGTGCCAGCAGTTTAACAGGGGGGGGCCGGGAGCTGTTTTTT
CASSLTGGGRELFF
>TRBD1|TRBJ2-3|TRBV5-4|-
TGTGCCAGCAGTCCGGACAGGGGGCAAACAGATACGCAGTATTTT
CASSPDRGQTDTQYF
>-|TRBJ1-2|TRBV24-1|-
TGTGCCACCAGTGATCCCCGGACAAAGGGAAGATATGGCTACACCTTC
CATSDPRTKGRYGYTF
>TRBD1|TRBJ2-6|TRBV9|-
TGTGCCAGCAGCGGGGGGGACAGGGGCCCCTTTAACGTCCTGACTTTC
CASSGGDRGPFNVLTF
>TRBD2|TRBJ2-3|TRBV7-6|-
TGTGCCAGCAGCTCACGACTAGCGGAAACAGATACGCAGTATTTT
CASSSRLAETDTQYF
>-|TRBJ2-5|TRBV5-4|-
TGTGCCAGCAGCTTTTCTCCCGAGACCCAGTACTTC
CASSFSPETQYF
>TRBD1|TRBJ1-1|TRBV14|-
TGTGCCAGCAGCCACGATCGACAGGGGTTGACTGAAGCTTTCTTT
CASSHDRQGLTEAFF
>-|TRBJ2-1|TRBV5-8|once
TGTGCCAGCAGCTATCCCCCGGGAGAACAGTTCTTC
CASSYPPGEQFF
>TRBD2|TRBJ2-3|TRBV2|-
TGTGCCAGCAGTCTCACTAGCGGGATTAGCACAGATACGCAGTATTTT
CASSLTSGISTDTQYF